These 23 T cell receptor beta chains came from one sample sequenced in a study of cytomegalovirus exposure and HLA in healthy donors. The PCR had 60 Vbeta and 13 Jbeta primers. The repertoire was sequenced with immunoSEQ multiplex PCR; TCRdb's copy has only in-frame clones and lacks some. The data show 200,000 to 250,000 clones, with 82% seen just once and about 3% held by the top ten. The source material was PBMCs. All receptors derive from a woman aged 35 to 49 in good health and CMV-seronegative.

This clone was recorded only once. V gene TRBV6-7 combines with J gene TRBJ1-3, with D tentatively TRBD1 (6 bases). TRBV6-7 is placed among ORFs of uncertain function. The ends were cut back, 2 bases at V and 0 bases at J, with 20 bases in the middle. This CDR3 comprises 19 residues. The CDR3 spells CASSYRDRQKIFSGNTIYF. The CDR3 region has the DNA TGTGCCAGCAGTTACAGAGACAGGCAGAAGATTTTCTCTGGAAACACCATATATTTT.

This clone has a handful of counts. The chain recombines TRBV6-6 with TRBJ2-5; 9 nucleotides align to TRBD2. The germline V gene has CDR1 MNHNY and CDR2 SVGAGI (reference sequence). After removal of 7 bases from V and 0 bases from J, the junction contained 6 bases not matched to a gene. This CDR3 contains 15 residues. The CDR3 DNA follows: TGTGCCAGCAAGGAGGCTAGCGGGAACCAAGAGACCCAGTACTTC. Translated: CASKEASGNQETQYF.

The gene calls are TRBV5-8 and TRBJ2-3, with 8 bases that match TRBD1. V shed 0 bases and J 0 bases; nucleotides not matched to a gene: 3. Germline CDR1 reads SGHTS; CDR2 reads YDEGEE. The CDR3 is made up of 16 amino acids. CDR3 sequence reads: CASSLARGLSTDTQYF. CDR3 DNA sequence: TGTGCCAGCAGCTTGGCCAGGGGGCTTAGCACAGATACGCAGTATTTT. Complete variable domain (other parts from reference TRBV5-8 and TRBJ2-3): EAGVTQSPTHLIKTRGQQATLRCSPISGHTSVYWYQQALGLGLQFLLWYDEGEERNRGNFPPRFSGRQFPNYSSELNVNALELEDSALYLCASSLARGLSTDTQYFGPGTRLTVL.

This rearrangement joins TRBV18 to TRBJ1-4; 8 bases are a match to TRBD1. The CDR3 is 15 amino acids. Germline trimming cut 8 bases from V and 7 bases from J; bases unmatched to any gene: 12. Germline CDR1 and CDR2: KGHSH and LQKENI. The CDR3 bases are TGTGCCAGCACGACCAACCAGGGGGCCTCTGAAAAACTGTTTTTT. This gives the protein CASTTNQGASEKLFF.

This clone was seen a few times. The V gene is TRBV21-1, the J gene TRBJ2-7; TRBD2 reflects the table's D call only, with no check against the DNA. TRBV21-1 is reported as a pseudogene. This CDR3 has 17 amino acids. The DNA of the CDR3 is TGTGCCAGCAGCAAAATAGGTAGCGGGAGAATACCCTACGAGCAGTACTTC. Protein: CASSKIGSGRIPYEQYF.

CDR3 in amino acids: CASSPGPAGGIEQYF. The CDR3 DNA is TGTGCCAGCAGCCCGGGTCCGGCGGGAGGGATCGAGCAGTACTTC. The chain is built from TRBV7-6 and TRBJ2-7; the match to TRBD2 covers 9 bases. CDR3 length: 15 amino acids. The ends lost 5 bases at V and 6 bases at J; junction bases unmatched: 11. The germline gives CDR1 SGHVS, CDR2 FNYEAQ.

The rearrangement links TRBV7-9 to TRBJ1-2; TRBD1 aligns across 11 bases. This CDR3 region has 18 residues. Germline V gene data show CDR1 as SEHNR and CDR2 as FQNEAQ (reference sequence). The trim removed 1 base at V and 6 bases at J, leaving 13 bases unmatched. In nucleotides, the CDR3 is TGTGCCAGCAGCTTAGACCCGGGACAGGGGGGAACCGGGGATGGCTACACCTTC. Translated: CASSLDPGQGGTGDGYTF. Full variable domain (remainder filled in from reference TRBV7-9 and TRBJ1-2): DTGVSQNPRHKITKRGQNVTFRCDPISEHNRLYWYRQTLGQGPEFLTYFQNEAQLEKSRLLSDRFSAERPKGSFSTLEIQRTEQGDSAMYLCASSLDPGQGGTGDGYTFGSGTRLTVV.

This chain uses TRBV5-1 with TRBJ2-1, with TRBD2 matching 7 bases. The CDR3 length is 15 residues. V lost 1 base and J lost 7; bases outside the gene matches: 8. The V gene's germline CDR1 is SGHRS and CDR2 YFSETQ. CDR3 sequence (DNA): TGCGCCAGCAGCTTGTTCCCGGGAGGCGCGAATGAGCAGTTCTTC. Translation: CASSLFPGGANEQFF. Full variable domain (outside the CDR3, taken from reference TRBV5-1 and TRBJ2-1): KAGVTQTPRYLIKTRGQQVTLSCSPISGHRSVSWYQQTPGQGLQFLFEYFSETQRNKGNFPGRFSGRQFSNSRSEMNVSTLELGDSALYLCASSLFPGGANEQFFGPGTRLTVL.

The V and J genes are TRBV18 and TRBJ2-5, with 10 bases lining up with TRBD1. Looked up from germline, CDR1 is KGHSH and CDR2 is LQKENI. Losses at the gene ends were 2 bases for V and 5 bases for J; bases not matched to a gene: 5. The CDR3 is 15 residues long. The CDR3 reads CASSPWDRGRETQYF. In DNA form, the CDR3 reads TGTGCCAGCTCACCATGGGACAGGGGACGGGAGACCCAGTACTTC. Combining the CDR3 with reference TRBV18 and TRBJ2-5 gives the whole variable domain NAGVMQNPRHLVRRRGQEARLRCSPMKGHSHVYWYRQLPEEGLKFMVYLQKENIIDESGMPKERFSAEFPKEGPSILRIQQVVRGDSAAYFCASSPWDRGRETQYFGPGTRLLVL.

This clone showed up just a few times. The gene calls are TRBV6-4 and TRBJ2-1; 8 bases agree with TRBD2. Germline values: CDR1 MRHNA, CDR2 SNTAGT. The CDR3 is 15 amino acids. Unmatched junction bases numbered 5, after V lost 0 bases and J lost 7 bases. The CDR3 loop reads CASSDSAGVPNEQFF. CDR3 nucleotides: TGTGCCAGCAGTGACTCAGCGGGAGTTCCGAATGAGCAGTTCTTC.

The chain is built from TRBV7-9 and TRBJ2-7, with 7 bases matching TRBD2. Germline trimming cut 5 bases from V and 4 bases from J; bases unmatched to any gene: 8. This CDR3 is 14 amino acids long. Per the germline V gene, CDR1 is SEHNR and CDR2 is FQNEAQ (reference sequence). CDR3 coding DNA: TGTGCCAGCAGCCGTCTAACGGGGGGTTACGAGCAGTACTTC. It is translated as CASSRLTGGYEQYF.

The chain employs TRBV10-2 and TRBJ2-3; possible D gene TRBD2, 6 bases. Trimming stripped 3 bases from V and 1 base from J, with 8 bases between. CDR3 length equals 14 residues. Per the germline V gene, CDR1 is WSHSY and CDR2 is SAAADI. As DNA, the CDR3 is TGCGCCAGCAGTGAATCGGGGGGCACAGATACGCAGTATTTT. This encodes CASSESGGTDTQYF.

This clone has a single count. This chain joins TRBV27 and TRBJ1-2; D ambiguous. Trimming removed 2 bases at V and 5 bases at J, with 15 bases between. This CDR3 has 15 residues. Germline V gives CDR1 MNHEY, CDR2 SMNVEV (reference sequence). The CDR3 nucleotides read TGTGCCAGCAGTTTAAGCGCGGAGGATATATATGGCTACACCTTC. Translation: CASSLSAEDIYGYTF.

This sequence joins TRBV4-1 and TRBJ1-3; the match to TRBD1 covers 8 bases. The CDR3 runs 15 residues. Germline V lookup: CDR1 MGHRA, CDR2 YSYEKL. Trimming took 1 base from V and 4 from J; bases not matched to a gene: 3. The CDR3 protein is CASSQARDRGNTIYF. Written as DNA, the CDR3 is TGCGCCAGCAGCCAAGCCCGGGACAGGGGAAACACCATATATTTT.

The CDR3 DNA sequence: TGTGCCAGCAGTTTAAGGTGGGGGGACTCCAAAGGGCAGTACTTC. Amino acid sequence: CASSLRWGDSKGQYF. The gene calls are TRBV27 and TRBJ2-7; possibly TRBD2 for D (6 bases). The length of the CDR3 is 15 residues. The V end was cut by 2 bases, the J end by 9 bases, with 20 bases between. Germline loops: CDR1 MNHEY, CDR2 SMNVEV (reference sequence).

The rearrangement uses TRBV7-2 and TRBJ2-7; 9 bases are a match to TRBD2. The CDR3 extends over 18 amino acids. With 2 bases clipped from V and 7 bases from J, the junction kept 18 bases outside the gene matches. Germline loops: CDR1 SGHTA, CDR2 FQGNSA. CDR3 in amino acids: CASSLILAGPEGLREQYF. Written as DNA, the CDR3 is TGTGCCAGCAGCTTAATACTAGCGGGTCCCGAGGGTTTGAGGGAGCAGTACTTC.

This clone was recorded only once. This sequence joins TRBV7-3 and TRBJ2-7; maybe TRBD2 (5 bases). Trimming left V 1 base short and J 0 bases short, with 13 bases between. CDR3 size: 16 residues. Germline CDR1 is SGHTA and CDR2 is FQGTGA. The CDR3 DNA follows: TGTGCCAGCAGCTTAATTGCGGGTTTCAGCTCCTACGAGCAGTACTTC. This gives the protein CASSLIAGFSSYEQYF.

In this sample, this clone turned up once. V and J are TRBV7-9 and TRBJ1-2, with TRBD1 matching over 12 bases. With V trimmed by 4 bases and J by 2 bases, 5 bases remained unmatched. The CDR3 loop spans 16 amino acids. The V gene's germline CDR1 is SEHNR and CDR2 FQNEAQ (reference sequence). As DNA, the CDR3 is TGTGCCAGCAGCTCGGGACAGGGGGCGTTCAACTATGGCTACACCTTC. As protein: CASSSGQGAFNYGYTF. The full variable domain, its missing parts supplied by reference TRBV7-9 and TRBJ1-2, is DTGVSQNPRHKITKRGQNVTFRCDPISEHNRLYWYRQTLGQGPEFLTYFQNEAQLEKSRLLSDRFSAERPKGSFSTLEIQRTEQGDSAMYLCASSSGQGAFNYGYTFGSGTRLTVV.

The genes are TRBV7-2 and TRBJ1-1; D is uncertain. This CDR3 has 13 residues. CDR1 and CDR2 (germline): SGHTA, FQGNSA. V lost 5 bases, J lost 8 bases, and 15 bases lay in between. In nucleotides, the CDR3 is TGTGCCAGCAGCCCAACGAGGGTTATGGAAGCTTTCTTT. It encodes CASSPTRVMEAFF. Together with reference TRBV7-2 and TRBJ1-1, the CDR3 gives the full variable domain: GAGVSQSPSNKVTEKGKDVELRCDPISGHTALYWYRQSLGQGLEFLIYFQGNSAPDKSGLPSDRFSAERTGGSVSTLTIQRTQQEDSAVYLCASSPTRVMEAFFGQGTRLTVV.

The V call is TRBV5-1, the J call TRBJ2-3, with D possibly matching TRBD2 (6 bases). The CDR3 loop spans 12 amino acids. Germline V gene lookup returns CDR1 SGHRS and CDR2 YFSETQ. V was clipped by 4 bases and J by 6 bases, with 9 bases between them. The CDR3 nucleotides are TGCGCCAGCAGCCTGGGGAGGGATACGCAGTATTTT. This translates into CASSLGRDTQYF.

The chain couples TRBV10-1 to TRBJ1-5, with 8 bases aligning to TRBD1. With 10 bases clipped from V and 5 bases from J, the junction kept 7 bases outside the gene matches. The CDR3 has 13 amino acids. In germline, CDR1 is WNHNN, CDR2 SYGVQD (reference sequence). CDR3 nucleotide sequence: TGCGCCACCCAGGGGGCTCTTTATCAGCCCCAGCATTTT. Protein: CATQGALYQPQHF.

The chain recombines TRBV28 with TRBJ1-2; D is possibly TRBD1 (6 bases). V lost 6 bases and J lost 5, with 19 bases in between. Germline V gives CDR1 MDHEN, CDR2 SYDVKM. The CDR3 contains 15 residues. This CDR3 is CASSRSGVSGYGYTF. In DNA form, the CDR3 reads TGTGCCAGCAGCAGATCAGGGGTATCTGGGTATGGCTACACCTTC.

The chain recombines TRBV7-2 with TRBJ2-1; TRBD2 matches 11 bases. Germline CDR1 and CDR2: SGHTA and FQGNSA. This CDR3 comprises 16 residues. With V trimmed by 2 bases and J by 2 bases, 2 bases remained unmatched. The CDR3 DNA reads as TGTGCCAGCAGCTTATTTAGCGGGAGGGCCTACAATGAGCAGTTCTTC. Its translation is CASSLFSGRAYNEQFF.